Sequencing of this TCR beta chain was carried out in a study of T-cell memory formation after mild COVID-19. The CDR3 extends over 15 amino acids. Trimming removed 0 bases from V and 1 base from J, with 10 bases in between. The germline gives CDR1 SGHRS, CDR2 YFSETQ. This clonotype was observed once. One entry per CDR3 protein, called by TCRdb with MiXCR from the 5' RACE reads. This table has roughly 600,000 distinct CDR3 sequences, roughly 18% appearing once. The V and J genes are TRBV5-1 and TRBJ1-2; D unclear. The clonotype originates from an adult woman who had mild COVID-19 (a few samples of this study predate the infection). Cell type and time point are not known. Sequences were obtained from PBMCs or a T cell subset sorted from them (not recorded which). CDR3 nucleotide sequence: TGCGCCAGCAGCTTGGAGGGTCTGGGTAACTATGGCTACACCTTC. It codes for CASSLEGLGNYGYTF. The full variable domain, its missing parts supplied by reference TRBV5-1 and TRBJ1-2, is KAGVTQTPRYLIKTRGQQVTLSCSPISGHRSVSWYQQTPGQGLQFLFEYFSETQRNKGNFPGRFSGRQFSNSRSEMNVSTLELGDSALYLCASSLEGLGNYGYTFGSGTRLTVV.